Listed here are 16 T cell receptor beta chains from one sample, sequenced in a study of blood T cell repertoires in COVID-19. Profiled with immunoSEQ multiplex PCR; TCRdb holds only in-frame clones, not every one. The data contain more than 400,000 clones, around 87% of them singletons. The sequencing input was PBMCs or T cells enriched from blood (not recorded which). All receptors come from a woman aged 18-29 years who had recovered from COVID-19.

This sequence joins TRBV19 and TRBJ2-3; tentative D call: TRBD2 (6 bases). Germline CDR1 is LNHDA and CDR2 is SQIVND (reference sequence). With 1 base removed from V and 6 bases from J, the gap between germline ends came to 11 bases. This CDR3 is 14 amino acids long. CDR3 DNA sequence: TGTGCCAGTAGTATAGTGGGGGGTGGGGATACGCAGTATTTT. This codes for CASSIVGGGDTQYF.

The V gene is TRBV5-1, the J gene TRBJ2-7; 8 positions match TRBD1. Germline CDR1 is SGHRS and CDR2 is YFSETQ. J lost 4 bases, V lost 4 bases, and 25 bases had no gene match. This CDR3 has 20 amino acids. CDR3 sequence: CASSRAPNRRGQGFSYEQYF. DNA for the CDR3: TGCGCCAGCAGCCGAGCCCCTAACCGGAGAGGACAGGGTTTCTCTTACGAGCAGTACTTC.

The V call is TRBV10-1, the J call TRBJ1-1; perhaps TRBD1 as D (5 bases). CDR3 size: 14 residues. Germline CDR1 and CDR2: WNHNN and SYGVQD (reference sequence). Trimming cost V 3 bases and J 4 bases, with 12 bases left between them. Here the CDR3 reads CASSESGGTTEAFF. DNA for the CDR3: TGCGCCAGCAGTGAATCGGGGGGGACCACTGAAGCTTTCTTT.

The chain is built from TRBV13 and TRBJ1-4; 8 nucleotides line up with TRBD1. The CDR3 is made up of 14 amino acids. The junction had 8 bases not matched to a gene; V was cut back by 6 bases and J by 8 bases. CDR1 and CDR2 (germline): PRHDT, FYEKMQ (reference sequence). The CDR3 DNA reads as TGTGCCAGCAGATTTACAGGGGGGGACGAAAAACTGTTTTTT. Residues: CASRFTGGDEKLFF.

This clone was observed a handful of times. This chain connects TRBV7-3 to TRBJ2-5, with TRBD2 identical over 12 bases. CDR3 size: 15 residues. The V segment lost 5 bases and the J segment 2 bases; nucleotides outside the gene matches: 3. Germline V CDR1 and CDR2: SGHTA, FQGTGA. Here the CDR3 DNA reads TGTGCCAGCAGCAGACTAGCGGGGGTACAAGAGACCCAGTACTTC. As protein: CASSRLAGVQETQYF.

The chain is built from TRBV6-5 and TRBJ1-1, with 7 bases matching TRBD1. The CDR3 consists of 14 residues. The germline V gene encodes CDR1 MNHEY and CDR2 SVGAGI. The J segment lost 1 base and the V segment lost 6 bases, leaving 5 bases of the junction unmatched. DNA of the CDR3: TGTGCCAGCAGCCCGGACAGGTCGAACACTGAAGCTTTCTTT. This gives the protein CASSPDRSNTEAFF.

The genes are TRBV28 and TRBJ1-4; D might be TRBD1 (5 bases). Germline V lookup: CDR1 MDHEN, CDR2 SYDVKM. Between the trimmed V and J ends, which lost 7 bases and 8 bases, there was a span of 11 bases. The CDR3 sequence is 12 residues long. The CDR3 DNA sequence: TGTGCCAGCACCACAGGTAGAGAAAAACTGTTTTTT. Amino acids: CASTTGREKLFF.

The chain joins TRBV30 to TRBJ2-1; 11 bases align to TRBD2. The length of the CDR3 is 13 residues. CDR1 is GTSNPN and CDR2 is SVGIG in the germline V gene (reference sequence). V was pared by 5 bases and J by 15 bases, with 12 bases of the junction left unmatched. Here the CDR3 DNA reads TGTGCCTGGGCCTTCCTTAGCGGGGGGGCCACGTTCTTC. It is translated as CAWAFLSGGATFF.

This rearrangement joins TRBV5-6 to TRBJ1-3; 9 nucleotides match TRBD1. Per the germline V gene, CDR1 is SGHDT and CDR2 is YYEEEE. J gave up 0 bases and V 3 bases, and 4 bases lay outside the gene matches. The CDR3 is 16 amino acids. CDR3 amino acids: CASSSTGGASGNTIYF. As DNA, the CDR3 is TGTGCCAGCAGCTCGACAGGGGGAGCCTCTGGAAACACCATATATTTT.

This chain links TRBV7-6 with TRBJ2-1, with 9 bases lining up with TRBD2. Per germline, CDR1 SGHVS and CDR2 FNYEAQ. This CDR3 is built from 15 residues. Trimming took 8 bases from V and 10 from J; bases not matched to a gene: 15. The CDR3 loop reads CASLKGAGGLGEQFF. Written as DNA, the CDR3 is TGTGCCAGCCTTAAGGGAGCGGGGGGACTAGGCGAGCAGTTCTTC.

This chain links TRBV5-6 with TRBJ1-5; no reliable D call. Trimming took 4 bases from V and 5 from J, leaving 10 bases between them. Germline CDR1 and CDR2: SGHDT and YYEEEE. The CDR3 extends over 13 amino acids. The chain's CDR3 is CASSPGIDQPQHF. The CDR3, as DNA: TGTGCCAGCAGCCCGGGGATCGATCAGCCCCAGCATTTT.

This sequence joins TRBV5-1 and TRBJ1-2; 9 bases are a match to TRBD1. The CDR3 spans 13 residues. Per germline, CDR1 SGHRS and CDR2 YFSETQ. Losses at the gene ends were 4 bases for V and 5 bases for J; bases not matched to a gene: 3. The CDR3 DNA reads as TGCGCCAGCAGCCGGACAGGGGTGTATGGCTACACCTTC. Translating it yields CASSRTGVYGYTF.

This chain uses TRBV5-1 with TRBJ2-7; 8 bases fit TRBD1. V lost 2 bases and J lost 4; bases outside the gene matches: 8. This CDR3 region has 15 residues. Germline CDR1 reads SGHRS; CDR2 reads YFSETQ. The CDR3 loop is CASSFLDRGSYEQYF. The DNA for the CDR3 is TGCGCCAGCAGCTTTCTCGACAGGGGATCGTACGAGCAGTACTTC.

The chain employs TRBV5-4 and TRBJ1-2, with 9 positions matching TRBD1. CDR3 length: 15 amino acids. The trim removed 4 bases at V and 2 bases at J, leaving 6 bases unmatched. Germline CDR1 and CDR2: SGHNT and YYREEE (reference sequence). The CDR3 spells CASSAGTGSNYGYTF. The CDR3 DNA reads as TGTGCCAGCAGCGCGGGGACAGGGTCGAACTATGGCTACACCTTC.

The rearrangement joins TRBV2 to TRBJ2-7, with 11 positions matching TRBD2. The CDR3 runs to 14 residues. With 7 bases clipped from V and 1 base from J, the junction kept 3 bases outside the gene matches. Germline CDR1 and CDR2: SNHLY and FYNNEI. The CDR3 here is CASKTSGDSYEQYF. The CDR3 DNA is TGTGCCAGCAAGACTAGCGGGGATTCCTACGAGCAGTACTTC. The whole variable domain, filled in from reference TRBV2 and TRBJ2-7, reads EPEVTQTPSHQVTQMGQEVILRCVPISNHLYFYWYRQILGQKVEFLVSFYNNEISEKSEIFDDQFSVERPDGSNFTLKIRSTKLEDSAMYFCASKTSGDSYEQYFGPGTRLTVT.

The V and J genes are TRBV28 and TRBJ1-1; 10 nucleotides align to TRBD1. The V gene end was trimmed by 3 bases and the J gene end by 10 bases; junction bases not matched to a gene: 5. There are 13 residues in the CDR3. The V gene's germline CDR1 is MDHEN and CDR2 SYDVKM. CDR3 region: CASSLTRDRGAFF. The CDR3 region has the DNA TGTGCCAGCAGTTTGACCCGGGACAGGGGAGCTTTCTTT.